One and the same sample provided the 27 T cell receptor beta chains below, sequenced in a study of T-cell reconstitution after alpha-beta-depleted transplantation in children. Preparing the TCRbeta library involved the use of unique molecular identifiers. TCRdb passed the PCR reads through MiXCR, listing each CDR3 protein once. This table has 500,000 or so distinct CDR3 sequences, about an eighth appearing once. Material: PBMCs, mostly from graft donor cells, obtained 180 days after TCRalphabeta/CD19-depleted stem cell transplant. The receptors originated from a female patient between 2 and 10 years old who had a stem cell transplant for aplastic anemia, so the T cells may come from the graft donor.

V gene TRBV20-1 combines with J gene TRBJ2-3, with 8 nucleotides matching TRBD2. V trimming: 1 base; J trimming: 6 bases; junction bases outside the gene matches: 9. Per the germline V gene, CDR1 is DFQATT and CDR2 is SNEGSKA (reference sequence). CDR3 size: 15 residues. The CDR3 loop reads CSARAKASGWDTQYF. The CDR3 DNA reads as TGCAGTGCTAGAGCCAAGGCTAGCGGGTGGGATACGCAGTATTTT.

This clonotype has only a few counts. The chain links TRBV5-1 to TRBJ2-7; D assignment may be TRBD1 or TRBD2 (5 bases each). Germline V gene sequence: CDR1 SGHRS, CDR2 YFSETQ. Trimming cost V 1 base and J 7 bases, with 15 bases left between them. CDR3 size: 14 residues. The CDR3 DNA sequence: TGCGCCAGCAGCTTGTCCGTATCTGGGGGTGAGCAGTACGTC. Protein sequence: CASSLSVSGGEQYV.

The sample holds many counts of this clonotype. CDR3 DNA: TGTGCCAGCAGTTTATCGGTCGGAGGAGAGACCCAGTACTTC. Its translation is CASSLSVGGETQYF. The chain is built from TRBV27 and TRBJ2-5, with a tentative D call TRBD2 (5 bases). The CDR3 has 14 residues. The V end lost 0 bases, the J end lost 4 bases, and 9 bases lay between the germline ends. The germline V gene encodes CDR1 MNHEY and CDR2 SMNVEV (reference sequence).

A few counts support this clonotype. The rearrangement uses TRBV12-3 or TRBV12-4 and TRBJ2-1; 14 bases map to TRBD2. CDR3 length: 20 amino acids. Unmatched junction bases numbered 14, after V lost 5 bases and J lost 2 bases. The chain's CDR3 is CASSRGLAGVLISAYNEQFF. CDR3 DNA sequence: TGTGCCAGCAGTCGGGGACTAGCGGGAGTATTGATCTCGGCCTACAATGAGCAGTTCTTC.

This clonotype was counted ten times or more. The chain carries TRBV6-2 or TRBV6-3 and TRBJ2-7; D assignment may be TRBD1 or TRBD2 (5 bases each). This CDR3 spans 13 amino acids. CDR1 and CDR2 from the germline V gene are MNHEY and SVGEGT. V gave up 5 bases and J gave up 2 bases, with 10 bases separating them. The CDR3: CASSRDGAYEQYV. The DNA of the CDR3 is TGTGCCAGCAGTAGGGACGGAGCCTACGAGCAGTACGTC.

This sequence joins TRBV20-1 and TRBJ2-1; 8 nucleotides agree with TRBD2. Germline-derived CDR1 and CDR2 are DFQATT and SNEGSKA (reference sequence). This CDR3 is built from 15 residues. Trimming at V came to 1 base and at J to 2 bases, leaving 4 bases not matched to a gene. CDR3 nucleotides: TGCAGTGCTAGAGCCCCGGGAGGGACCTACAATGAGCAGTTCTTC. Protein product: CSARAPGGTYNEQFF.

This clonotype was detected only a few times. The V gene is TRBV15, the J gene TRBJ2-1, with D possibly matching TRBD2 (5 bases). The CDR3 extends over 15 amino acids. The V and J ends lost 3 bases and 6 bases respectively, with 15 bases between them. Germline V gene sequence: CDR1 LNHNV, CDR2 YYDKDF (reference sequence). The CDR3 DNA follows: TGTGCCACCAGCAGGATCCTATATGAGGGCAATGAGCAGTTCTTC. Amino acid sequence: CATSRILYEGNEQFF.

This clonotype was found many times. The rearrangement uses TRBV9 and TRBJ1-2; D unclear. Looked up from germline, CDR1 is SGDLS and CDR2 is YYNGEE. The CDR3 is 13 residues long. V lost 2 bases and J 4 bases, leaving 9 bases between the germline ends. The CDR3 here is CASSVEEGYGYTF. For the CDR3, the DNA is TGTGCCAGCAGCGTGGAGGAGGGCTATGGCTACACCTTC.

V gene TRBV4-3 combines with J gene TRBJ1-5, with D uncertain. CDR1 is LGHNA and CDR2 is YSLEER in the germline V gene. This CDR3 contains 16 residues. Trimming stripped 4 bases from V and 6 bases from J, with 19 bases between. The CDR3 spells CASSLAISGPFQPQHF. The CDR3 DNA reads TGCGCCAGCAGCCTGGCAATAAGCGGACCCTTTCAGCCCCAGCATTTT.

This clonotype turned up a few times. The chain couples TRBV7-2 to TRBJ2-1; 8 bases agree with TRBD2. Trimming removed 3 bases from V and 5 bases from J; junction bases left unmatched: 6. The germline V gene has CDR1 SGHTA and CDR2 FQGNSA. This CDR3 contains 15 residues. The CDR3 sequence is CASSFLAGGNNEQFF. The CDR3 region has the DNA TGTGCCAGCAGCTTTCTGGCGGGAGGAAACAATGAGCAGTTCTTC.

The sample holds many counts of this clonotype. The CDR3 is CASRRTGHEQFF. The CDR3 DNA reads as TGTGCCAGCAGGCGGACAGGGCATGAGCAGTTCTTC. The chain combines TRBV12-3 or TRBV12-4 with TRBJ2-1, with 8 nucleotides matching TRBD1. With V trimmed by 6 bases and J by 8 bases, 3 bases remained unmatched. CDR3 size: 12 residues.

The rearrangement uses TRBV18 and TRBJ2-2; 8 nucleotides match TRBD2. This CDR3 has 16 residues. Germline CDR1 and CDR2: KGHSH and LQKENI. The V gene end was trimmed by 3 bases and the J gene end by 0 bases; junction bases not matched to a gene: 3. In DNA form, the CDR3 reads TGTGCCAGCTCACCCCTAGCGGGCCCGAACACCGGGGAGCTGTTTTTT. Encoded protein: CASSPLAGPNTGELFF.

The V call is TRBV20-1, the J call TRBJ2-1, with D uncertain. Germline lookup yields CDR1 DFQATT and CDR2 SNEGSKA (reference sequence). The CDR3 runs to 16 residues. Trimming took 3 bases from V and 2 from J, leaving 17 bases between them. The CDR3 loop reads CSARPPVARTYNEQFF. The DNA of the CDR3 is TGCAGTGCTAGGCCCCCCGTTGCGCGGACCTACAATGAGCAGTTCTTC.

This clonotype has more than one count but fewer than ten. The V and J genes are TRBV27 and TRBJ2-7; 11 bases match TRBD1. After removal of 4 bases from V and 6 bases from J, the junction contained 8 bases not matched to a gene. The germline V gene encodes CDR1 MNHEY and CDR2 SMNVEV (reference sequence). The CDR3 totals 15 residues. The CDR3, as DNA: TGTGCCAGCAGTTCTCCCGGGACAGGGGGTATCGAGCAGTACTTC. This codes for CASSSPGTGGIEQYF.

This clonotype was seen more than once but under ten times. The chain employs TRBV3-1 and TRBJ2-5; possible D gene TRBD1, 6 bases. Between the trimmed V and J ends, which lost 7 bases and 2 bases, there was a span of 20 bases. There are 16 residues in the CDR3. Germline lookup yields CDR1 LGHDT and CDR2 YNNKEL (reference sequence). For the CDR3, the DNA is TGTGCCAGCAACCTCAACGGAATAGGGGGACAAGAGACCCAGTACTTC. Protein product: CASNLNGIGGQETQYF.

CDR3 region: CASSAPSGQTNEKLFF. The CDR3 DNA is TGTGCCAGCAGCGCTCCCTCGGGACAGACTAATGAAAAACTGTTTTTT. The J gene is TRBJ1-4, the V gene TRBV7-6; 7 bases map to TRBD1. The CDR3 has 16 amino acids. CDR1 SGHVS and CDR2 FNYEAQ come from the germline V gene. V lost 5 bases to trimming and J lost 2 bases; unmatched junction nucleotides: 8.

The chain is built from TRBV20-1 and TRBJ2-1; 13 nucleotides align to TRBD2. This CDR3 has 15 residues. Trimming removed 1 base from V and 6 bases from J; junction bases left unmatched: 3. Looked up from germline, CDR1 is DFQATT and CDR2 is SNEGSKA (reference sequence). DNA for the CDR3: TGCAGTGCTAGAGTGCGGACTAGCGGGAGCAATGAGCAGTTCTTC. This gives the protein CSARVRTSGSNEQFF.

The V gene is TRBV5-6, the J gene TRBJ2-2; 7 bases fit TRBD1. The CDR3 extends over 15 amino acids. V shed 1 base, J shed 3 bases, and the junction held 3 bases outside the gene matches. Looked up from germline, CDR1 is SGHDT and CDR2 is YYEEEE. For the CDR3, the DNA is TGTGCCAGCAGCTTGAGGGACAGCTACACCGGGGAGCTGTTTTTT. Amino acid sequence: CASSLRDSYTGELFF.

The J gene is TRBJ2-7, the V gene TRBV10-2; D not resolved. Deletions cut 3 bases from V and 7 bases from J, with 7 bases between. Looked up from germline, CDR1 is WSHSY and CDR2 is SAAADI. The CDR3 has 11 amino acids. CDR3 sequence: CASSDFTEQYV. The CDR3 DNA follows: TGCGCCAGCAGTGATTTTACTGAGCAGTACGTC.

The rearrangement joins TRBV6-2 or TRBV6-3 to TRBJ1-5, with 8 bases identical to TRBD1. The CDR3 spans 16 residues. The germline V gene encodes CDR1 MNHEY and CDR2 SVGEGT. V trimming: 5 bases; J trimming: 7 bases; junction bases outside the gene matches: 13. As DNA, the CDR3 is TGTGCCAGCAGTCCTTGGACAGGGAGGATGTGGCAGCCCCAGCATTTT. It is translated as CASSPWTGRMWQPQHF.

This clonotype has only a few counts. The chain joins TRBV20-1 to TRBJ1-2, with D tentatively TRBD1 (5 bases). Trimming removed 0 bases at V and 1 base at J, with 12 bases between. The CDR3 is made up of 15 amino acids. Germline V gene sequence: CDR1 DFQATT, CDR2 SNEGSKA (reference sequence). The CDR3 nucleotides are TGCAGTGCTAGAGATTCGAGACAGAGTAACTATGGCTACACCTTC. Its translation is CSARDSRQSNYGYTF.

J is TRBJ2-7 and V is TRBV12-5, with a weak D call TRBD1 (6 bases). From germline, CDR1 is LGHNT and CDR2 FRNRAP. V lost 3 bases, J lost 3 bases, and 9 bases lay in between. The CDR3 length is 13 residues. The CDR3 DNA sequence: TGTGCTAGTGGTTTCACAGGGAACTACGAGCAGTACGTC. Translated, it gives CASGFTGNYEQYV.

CDR3 sequence reads: CASSDRQIPYEQYF. CDR3 DNA: TGTGCCAGCAGCGACCGACAGATTCCCTACGAGCAGTACTTC. This chain links TRBV6-1 with TRBJ2-7; D may be TRBD1 (5 bases). The CDR3 is made up of 14 amino acids. Between the trimmed V and J ends, which lost 6 bases and 2 bases, there was a span of 14 bases. CDR1 and CDR2 from the germline V gene are MNHNS and SASEGT.

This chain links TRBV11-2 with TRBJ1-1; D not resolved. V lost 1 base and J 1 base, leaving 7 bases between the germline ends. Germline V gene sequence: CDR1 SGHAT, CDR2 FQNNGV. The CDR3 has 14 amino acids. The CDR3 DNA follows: TGTGCCAGCAGCTTAGCGGCAGGGAACACTGAAGCTTTCTTT. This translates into CASSLAAGNTEAFF.

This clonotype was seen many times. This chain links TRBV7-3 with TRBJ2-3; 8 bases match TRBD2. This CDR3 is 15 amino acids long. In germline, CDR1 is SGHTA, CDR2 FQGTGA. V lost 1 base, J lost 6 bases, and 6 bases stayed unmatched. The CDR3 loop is CASSLNLAGRDTQYF. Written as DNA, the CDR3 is TGTGCCAGCAGCTTAAACTTAGCGGGGCGGGATACGCAGTATTTT.

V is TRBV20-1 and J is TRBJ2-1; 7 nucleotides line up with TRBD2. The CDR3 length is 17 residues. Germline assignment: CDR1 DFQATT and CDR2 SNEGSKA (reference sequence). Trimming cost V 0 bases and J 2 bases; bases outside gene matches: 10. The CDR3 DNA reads TGCAGTGCTAGAGATTTTCCGGGGGAGGGCCCCTACAATGAGCAGTTCTTC. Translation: CSARDFPGEGPYNEQFF.

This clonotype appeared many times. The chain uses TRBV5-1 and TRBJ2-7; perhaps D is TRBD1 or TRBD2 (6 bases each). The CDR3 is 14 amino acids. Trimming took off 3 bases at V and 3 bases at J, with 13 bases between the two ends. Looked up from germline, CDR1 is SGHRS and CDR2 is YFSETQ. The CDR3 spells CASSSGDRNYEQYF. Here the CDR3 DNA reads TGCGCCAGCAGCTCGGGAGACAGGAACTACGAGCAGTACTTC.